These T cell receptor beta chains were read from a single sample in a study of blood T cell repertoires in COVID-19. Some clones are missing from TCRdb's copy, which holds only in-frame ones; the method was immunoSEQ multiplex PCR. The sample carries just under 85,000 clones, around four fifths recorded once. Sequenced: peripheral blood. Receptor source: a woman aged 55 to 70 with acute or convalescent COVID-19. CDR3s include the opening cysteine and the closing phenylalanine or tryptophan. D genes are given only for firm matches. Clone size is given for some rows only: seen once, a few or many times, or a class if the clone is expanded.

clone_size j_call v_call d_call cdr3_nt cdr3_aa
. TRBJ2-1 TRBV6-5 TRBD2 TGTGCCAGCAGTAATAGCGGGAGCTCCTACAATGAGCAGTTCTTC CASSNSGSSYNEQFF
. TRBJ1-4 TRBV30 TRBD1 TGTGCCTGGAGCCCAAAGACAGGGGACAATGAAAAACTGTTTTTT CAWSPKTGDNEKLFF
. TRBJ1-3 TRBV9 TRBD1 TGTGCCAGCAGCCCCCGGGACAGGGTTTGGCCCGGAAACACCATATATTTT CASSPRDRVWPGNTIYF
. TRBJ2-3 TRBV29-1 TRBD2 TGCAGCGTTGAAGGGACTAGCGGGAGTTACGATACGCAGTATTTT CSVEGTSGSYDTQYF
. TRBJ1-1 TRBV9 TRBD1 TGTGCCAGCAGCCCCGACCCACGTGGACAGGGTAGGACTGAAGCTTTCTTT CASSPDPRGQGRTEAFF
few TRBJ1-1 TRBV3-1/TRBV3-2 . TGTGCCAGCAGCCAAGGGGGAAGGGGCACTGAAGCTTTCTTT CASSQGGRGTEAFF
. TRBJ2-7 TRBV6-2/TRBV6-3 . TGTGCCAGCAGTTACGGACAGAGCCTTACATCCTACGAGCAGTACTTC CASSYGQSLTSYEQYF
. TRBJ2-3 TRBV5-4 TRBD1 TGTGCCAGCAGCTTGGGGGGGACAGGTGCTACAGATACGCAGTATTTT CASSLGGTGATDTQYF
. TRBJ2-3 TRBV30 . TGTGCCTGGAGTGCCAGACAGGCGCACCCCACAGATACGCAGTATTTT CAWSARQAHPTDTQYF
. TRBJ1-1 TRBV29-1 . TGCAGCGTTGTGGGGCAGAACACTGAAGCTTTCTTT CSVVGQNTEAFF
. TRBJ2-5 TRBV7-2 TRBD2 TGTGCCAGCAGCTTACAGCGGGGGGGCCGGGAGACCCAGTACTTC CASSLQRGGRETQYF
. TRBJ2-7 TRBV7-3 TRBD1 TGTGCCAGCAGCCCGATGGGACAGGGGGCGAGCGAGCAGTACTTC CASSPMGQGASEQYF
. TRBJ1-1 TRBV19 . TGTGCCAGTAGTACTCGCCTTGGGGGAGGGGGCACTGAAGCTTTCTTT CASSTRLGGGGTEAFF
few TRBJ2-5 TRBV7-2 TRBD1 TGTGCCAGCAGCTTAGAGGGGGCAGGGAGGACCCAGTACTTC CASSLEGAGRTQYF
. TRBJ2-2 TRBV5-1 TRBD1 TGCGCCAGCACCCGACAGGGGATCGGCGGGGAGCTGTTTTTT CASTRQGIGGELFF
. TRBJ2-7 TRBV27 TRBD2 TGTGCCAGCTGGGCTAGCGGGGGGCCCTACGAGCAGTACTTC CASWASGGPYEQYF
. TRBJ1-1 TRBV11-3 . TGTGCCAGCAGCTTAGGGTGGGACAATGAAGCTTTCTTT CASSLGWDNEAFF
. TRBJ2-7 TRBV9 TRBD1 TGTGCCAGCAGCACCCCCGCCATACCGGGACAGGGGGACTACGAGCAGTACTTC CASSTPAIPGQGDYEQYF
. TRBJ2-7 TRBV7-8 . TGTGCCAGCAGCACCGCGACGGGACTGGGATCCTACGAGCAGTACTTC CASSTATGLGSYEQYF
few TRBJ2-2 TRBV6-5 TRBD2 TGTGCCAGCAGAACCCTCCGGGGGGCCGGGGAGCTGTTTTTT CASRTLRGAGELFF
once TRBJ1-1 TRBV29-1 . TGCAGCGCCGGCCAGGCGACAATGAACACTGAAGCTTTCTTT CSAGQATMNTEAFF
. TRBJ2-5 TRBV5-1 TRBD2 TGCGCCAGCAGCCCTGGGGCTAGCGGGGGGGCCGGCCAAGAGACCCAGTACTTC CASSPGASGGAGQETQYF
. TRBJ1-5 TRBV6-1 TRBD1 TGTGCCAGCAGTGAAGGGGGGACAGGGGACAGCTATCAGCCCCAGCATTTT CASSEGGTGDSYQPQHF
. TRBJ1-2 TRBV6-2/TRBV6-3 TRBD1 TGTGCCAGCAGTTACGGGACAGGGGGCGCGGATGGCTACACCTTC CASSYGTGGADGYTF
. TRBJ1-3 TRBV11-2 . TGTGCCAGCAGCTTAGATTGGCAACCCGGAAACACCATATATTTT CASSLDWQPGNTIYF
. TRBJ1-4 TRBV29-1 TRBD1 TGCAGCGCTGGGGGACAGGGTCAAGCGAAACTGTTTTTT CSAGGQGQAKLFF
. TRBJ1-3 TRBV11-3 . TGTGCCAGCAGCTTCTGGCCGACATCAGCTGGAAACACCATATATTTT CASSFWPTSAGNTIYF
once TRBJ2-3 TRBV11-3 TRBD2 TGTGCCAGCAGCACTTCGAGCGGGACCCCCACAGATACGCAGTATTTT CASSTSSGTPTDTQYF
. TRBJ2-3 TRBV5-1 . TGCGCCAGCGGCGCAGGTCGGGAGACAGATACGCAGTATTTT CASGAGRETDTQYF
. TRBJ1-3 TRBV19 . TGTGCCAGTAGTATAGAGGCCTCAGGGAGGGGAAACACCATATATTTT CASSIEASGRGNTIYF
. TRBJ2-1 TRBV30 . TGTGCCTGGAGTGTCTGGATGGGTAGCGGTTCCTACAATGAGCAGTTCTTC CAWSVWMGSGSYNEQFF
. TRBJ2-5 TRBV25-1 TRBD1 TGTGCCAGCAGTGATTGGGGGCAGGGGGTTCAAGAGACCCAGTACTTC CASSDWGQGVQETQYF
. TRBJ2-5 TRBV6-2/TRBV6-3 . TGTGCCAGCAGTTACTCGGGGGCTAGTGAAGAGACCCAGTACTTC CASSYSGASEETQYF
. TRBJ2-5 TRBV29-1 . TGCAGCGTTGATACGGCAGGGGACGGAGAGACCCAGTACTTC CSVDTAGDGETQYF
. TRBJ2-3 TRBV6-1 TRBD2 TGTGCCAGCAGTGAAGCTGTAGCGGGGGGGGTAGATACGCAGTATTTT CASSEAVAGGVDTQYF
. TRBJ1-2 TRBV30 TRBD1 TGTGCCTGGGGCACAGGGGGCCCTGGCTACACCTTC CAWGTGGPGYTF
. TRBJ1-4 TRBV7-9 . TGTGCCAGCAGCTTAGGGGGGCCCACTAATGAAAAACTGTTTTTT CASSLGGPTNEKLFF
. TRBJ1-1 TRBV5-1 . TGCGCCAGCAGCTTACAGGATTACACTGAAGCTTTCTTT CASSLQDYTEAFF
. TRBJ1-1 TRBV5-1 TRBD1 TGCGCCAGCAGCGTGACAGGGGGCCTTGAAGGTGGCACTGAAGCTTTCTTT CASSVTGGLEGGTEAFF
. TRBJ1-4 TRBV30 . TGTGCCTGGAGTAAAGGGAGGGATAATGAAAAACTGTTTTTT CAWSKGRDNEKLFF